Given below is one T cell receptor beta chain in context. The antigen is unknown. The sample originates from a study of cytomegalovirus exposure and HLA in healthy donors. PCR involved 60 Vbeta and 13 Jbeta primers. The assay was immunoSEQ multiplex PCR, and TCRdb's table has in-frame clones only and misses some. The data contain just over 95,000 clones, about 78% of them singletons. Study-level results: Across HLA loci, a later analysis found differing TCR association rates, with DRB1 most and HLA-C fewest.

V lost 2 bases, J lost 2 bases, and 11 bases lay in between. The CDR3 contains 14 residues. The germline V gene has CDR1 SGHNT and CDR2 YYREEE (reference sequence). Sequenced: PBMCs. This chain links TRBV5-4 with TRBJ2-7; tentatively, D is TRBD2 (6 bases). This receptor was obtained from a woman in her thirties or forties in good health and CMV-seropositive. The CDR3 loop is CASSLRGGAYEQYF. The CDR3 DNA sequence: TGTGCCAGCAGCTTAAGGGGCGGGGCCTACGAGCAGTACTTC.